Listed here are 16 T cell receptor beta chains from one sample, sequenced in a study of blood T cell repertoires in COVID-19. Here immunoSEQ multiplex PCR was the method, and the copy in TCRdb shows in-frame clones only, minus some. The sample lists about 230,000 clones, around 84% seen once, with roughly 11% in the top ten. Sequenced: peripheral blood. The receptor set was obtained from a man aged 45 to 65 with COVID-19, enrolled during active disease.

This clone came up once. The chain is built from TRBV6-5 and TRBJ2-1, with D possibly matching TRBD2 (5 bases). The length of the CDR3 is 14 residues. V lost 7 bases and J lost 3, with 13 bases in between. Germline V gene sequence: CDR1 MNHEY, CDR2 SVGAGI. This CDR3 reads CASKRESVYNEQFF. The CDR3 DNA reads as TGTGCCAGCAAAAGGGAGAGCGTCTACAATGAGCAGTTCTTC.

This chain joins TRBV6-5 and TRBJ1-1; TRBD1 might be the D (5 bases). CDR1 and CDR2 (germline): MNHEY, SVGAGI. The CDR3 sequence is 16 residues long. V shed 2 bases and J shed 1 base, with 14 bases lying between them. The CDR3 loop reads CASSYLGGAANTEAFF. CDR3 DNA sequence: TGTGCCAGCAGTTACCTCGGGGGAGCAGCGAACACTGAAGCTTTCTTT.

The chain is built from TRBV27 and TRBJ2-1; 12 bases match TRBD2. Trimming cost V 0 bases and J 7 bases; bases outside gene matches: 10. The CDR3 consists of 18 residues. Germline loops: CDR1 MNHEY, CDR2 SMNVEV (reference sequence). CDR3 nucleotides: TGTGCCAGCAGTTTATCCCGGACTAGCGGGGACAAGGGGAATGAGCAGTTCTTC. Its translation: CASSLSRTSGDKGNEQFF.

This sequence joins TRBV6-5 and TRBJ1-2, with D unclear. Germline CDR1 reads MNHEY; CDR2 reads SVGAGI. Between the trimmed V and J ends, which lost 7 bases and 5 bases, there was a span of 17 bases. The CDR3 runs 14 residues. CDR3 sequence: CASNSDLGLYGYTF. As DNA, the CDR3 is TGTGCCAGCAATAGCGACCTGGGCCTTTATGGCTACACCTTC.

In this sample, this clone turned up once. V usage is TRBV10-3 and J usage is TRBJ2-7; possibly TRBD1 for D (6 bases). Trimming removed 6 bases from V and 1 base from J, with 13 bases in between. The germline V gene encodes CDR1 ENHRY and CDR2 SYGVKD. The CDR3 is made up of 14 amino acids. The CDR3 here is CAIRDGTTSYEQYF. CDR3 bases: TGTGCCATCAGGGATGGGACAACATCCTACGAGCAGTACTTC.

This clone was seen only once. The CDR3 reads CASSLLTSGGAYEQFF. The CDR3 bases are TGTGCCAGCAGTTTACTGACTAGCGGGGGGGCCTATGAGCAGTTCTTC. The chain joins TRBV27 to TRBJ2-1; 14 bases are shared with TRBD2. Germline V gene sequence: CDR1 MNHEY, CDR2 SMNVEV (reference sequence). Unmatched junction bases numbered 5, after V lost 2 bases and J lost 8 bases. The CDR3 consists of 16 residues.

The CDR3 spells CASSVTGEFGYTF. The CDR3, as DNA: TGTGCCAGCAGCGTGACAGGGGAGTTTGGCTACACCTTC. The chain has TRBV7-8 and TRBJ1-2, with 8 bases that match TRBD1. Germline lookup yields CDR1 SGHVS and CDR2 FQNEAQ. The CDR3 length is 13 residues. Unmatched junction bases numbered 6, after V lost 5 bases and J lost 7 bases.

V is TRBV6-2 or TRBV6-3 and J is TRBJ2-1, with 8 bases that match TRBD2. The germline CDR1 and CDR2 sequences are MNHEY and SVGEGT. CDR3 length: 16 amino acids. After removal of 2 bases from V and 8 bases from J, the junction contained 11 bases not matched to a gene. CDR3 in DNA: TGTGCCAGCAGTTACCCCCGCAGCGGGGGAAAATATGAGCAGTTCTTC. Translated, it gives CASSYPRSGGKYEQFF.

V and J are TRBV6-5 and TRBJ2-7, with 10 positions matching TRBD2. Germline V gives CDR1 MNHEY, CDR2 SVGAGI. J lost 1 base, V lost 5 bases, and 5 bases had no gene match. The CDR3 consists of 15 residues. Here the CDR3 DNA reads TGTGCCAGCAGTAGCAGCGGGGGGGGATCCTACGAGCAGTACTTC. Its translation is CASSSSGGGSYEQYF.

This chain connects TRBV5-1 to TRBJ2-7; D ambiguous. V was cut by 5 bases and J by 2 bases, with 8 bases left in between. The CDR3 is 12 amino acids. CDR1 and CDR2 (germline): SGHRS, YFSETQ. As DNA, the CDR3 is TGCGCCAGCAGGGGCAGAACCTACGAGCAGTACTTC. As protein: CASRGRTYEQYF. The full variable domain, completed using reference TRBV5-1 and TRBJ2-7, is KAGVTQTPRYLIKTRGQQVTLSCSPISGHRSVSWYQQTPGQGLQFLFEYFSETQRNKGNFPGRFSGRQFSNSRSEMNVSTLELGDSALYLCASRGRTYEQYFGPGTRLTVT.

This chain joins TRBV7-8 and TRBJ1-5; possible D gene TRBD1, 6 bases. CDR1 and CDR2 from the germline V gene are SGHVS and FQNEAQ. This CDR3 has 16 amino acids. V lost 3 bases, J lost 0 bases, and 12 bases lay in between. Here the CDR3 reads CASSLDRLYSNQPQHF. The CDR3 DNA is TGTGCCAGCAGCTTGGACAGACTTTATAGCAATCAGCCCCAGCATTTT.

The rearrangement links TRBV6-1 to TRBJ2-7; 9 nucleotides match TRBD2. The V and J ends lost 1 base and 9 bases, in that order; junction bases with no gene match: 10. This CDR3 contains 15 residues. Germline CDR1 MNHNS, CDR2 SASEGT. CDR3 bases: TGTGCCAGCAGTGAAGAGGGTAGCGGGAGTCCGCGGCAGTACTTC. Translating gives CASSEEGSGSPRQYF.

With regard to this clone: Distinct nucleotide sequences in the sample also encode this CDR3. V usage is TRBV29-1 and J usage is TRBJ1-1; TRBD1 agrees at 7 bases. Germline CDR1 SQVTM, CDR2 ANQGSEA. The CDR3 is 12 residues long. The V gene end was trimmed by 7 bases and the J gene end by 2 bases; junction bases not matched to a gene: 4. CDR3 residues: CSADRANTEAFF. CDR3 nucleotide sequence: TGCAGCGCCGACAGGGCTAACACTGAAGCTTTCTTT.

V is TRBV20-1 and J is TRBJ1-5, with TRBD1 identical over 7 bases. CDR3 length: 15 amino acids. With 3 bases clipped from V and 4 bases from J, the junction kept 9 bases outside the gene matches. CDR1 and CDR2 (germline): DFQATT, SNEGSKA (reference sequence). The CDR3 nucleotides read TGCAGTGCTAGTAATTGGGGGACAGAAAATCAGCCCCAGCATTTT. Translating it yields CSASNWGTENQPQHF.

J is TRBJ2-2 and V is TRBV6-5, with TRBD1 as a possible D gene (6 bases). Germline CDR1 is MNHEY and CDR2 is SVGAGI. This CDR3 region has 13 residues. V was trimmed by 6 bases and J by 4 bases, leaving 9 bases between them. The CDR3: CASRQGFTGELFF. The CDR3 bases are TGTGCCAGCAGGCAGGGGTTCACCGGGGAGCTGTTTTTT.

This clone was observed once. The chain is built from TRBV28 and TRBJ1-2; D is undetermined. Trimming pared 3 bases from V and 4 bases from J, leaving 9 bases between. Germline assignment: CDR1 MDHEN and CDR2 SYDVKM. The CDR3 runs to 13 residues. The CDR3, as DNA: TGTGCCAGCAGTTTGGTAGGAGGCTATGGCTACACCTTC. This sequence encodes CASSLVGGYGYTF.